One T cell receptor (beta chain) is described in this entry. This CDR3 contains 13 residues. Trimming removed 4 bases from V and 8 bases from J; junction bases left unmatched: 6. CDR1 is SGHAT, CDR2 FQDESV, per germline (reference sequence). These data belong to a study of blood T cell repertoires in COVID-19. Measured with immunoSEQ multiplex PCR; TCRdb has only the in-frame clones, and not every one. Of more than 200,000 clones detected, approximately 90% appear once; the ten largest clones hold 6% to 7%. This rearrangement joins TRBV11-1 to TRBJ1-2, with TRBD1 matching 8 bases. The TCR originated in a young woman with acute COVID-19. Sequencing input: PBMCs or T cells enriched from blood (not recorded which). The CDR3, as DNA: TGTGCCAGCAGCTCGGACAGGGAACGCGGCTACACCTTC. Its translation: CASSSDRERGYTF.